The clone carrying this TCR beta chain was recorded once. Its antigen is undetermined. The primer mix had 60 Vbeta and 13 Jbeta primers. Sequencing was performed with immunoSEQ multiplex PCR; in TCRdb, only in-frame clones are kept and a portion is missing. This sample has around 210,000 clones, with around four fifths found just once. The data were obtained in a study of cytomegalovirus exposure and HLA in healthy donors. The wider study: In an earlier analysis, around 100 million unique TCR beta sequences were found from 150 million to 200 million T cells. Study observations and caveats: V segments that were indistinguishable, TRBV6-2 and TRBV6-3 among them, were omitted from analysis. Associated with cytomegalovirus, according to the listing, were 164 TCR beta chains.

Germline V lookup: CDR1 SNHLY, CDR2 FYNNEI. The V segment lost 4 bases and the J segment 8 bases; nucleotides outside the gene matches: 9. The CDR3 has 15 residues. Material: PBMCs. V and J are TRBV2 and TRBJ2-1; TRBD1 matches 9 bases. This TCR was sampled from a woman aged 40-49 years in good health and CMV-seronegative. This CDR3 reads CASSAQGQGWDEQFF. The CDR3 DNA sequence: TGTGCCAGCAGTGCACAGGGACAGGGATGGGATGAGCAGTTCTTC. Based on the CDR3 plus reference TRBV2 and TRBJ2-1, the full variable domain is EPEVTQTPSHQVTQMGQEVILRCVPISNHLYFYWYRQILGQKVEFLVSFYNNEISEKSEIFDDQFSVERPDGSNFTLKIRSTKLEDSAMYFCASSAQGQGWDEQFFGPGTRLTVL.